The 28 T cell receptor beta chains reported below all come from one sample, sequenced in a study of cytomegalovirus exposure and HLA in healthy donors. 60 Vbeta and 13 Jbeta primers were used in PCR. Generated by immunoSEQ multiplex PCR, the TCRdb table keeps only in-frame clones and is missing some. The listing records approximately 190,000 clones. Source material: PBMCs. These TCRs come from a man in his thirties or forties in good health and CMV-seronegative.

V gene TRBV6-5 combines with J gene TRBJ1-1; the match to TRBD1 covers 7 bases. V shed 2 bases and J 5 bases; nucleotides not matched to a gene: 5. Per germline, CDR1 MNHEY and CDR2 SVGAGI. The CDR3 sequence is 14 residues long. The CDR3 reads CASSYRGRWTEAFF. CDR3 sequence (DNA): TGTGCCAGCAGTTACAGGGGGCGGTGGACTGAAGCTTTCTTT.

The rearrangement links TRBV6-5 to TRBJ2-7; no clear D. The CDR3 consists of 11 residues. With 4 bases removed from V and 3 bases from J, the gap between germline ends came to 4 bases. The germline V gene has CDR1 MNHEY and CDR2 SVGAGI. The CDR3 protein is CASSSLYEQYF. The CDR3 bases are TGTGCCAGCAGTTCTCTCTACGAGCAGTACTTC.

V usage is TRBV6-5 and J usage is TRBJ2-7; possibly TRBD1 for D (6 bases). Germline values: CDR1 MNHEY, CDR2 SVGAGI. Trimming shortened V by 0 bases and J by 1 base, and 13 bases separated the two germline ends. The CDR3 covers 16 residues. The CDR3 sequence: CASSYSFGQGSYEQYF. DNA for the CDR3: TGTGCCAGCAGTTACTCGTTCGGGCAGGGGTCCTACGAGCAGTACTTC.

The chain uses TRBV19 and TRBJ2-1; TRBD2 aligns across 11 bases. The trim removed 6 bases at V and 2 bases at J, leaving 15 bases unmatched. The length of the CDR3 is 19 residues. Germline V gene lookup returns CDR1 LNHDA and CDR2 SQIVND (reference sequence). Here the CDR3 reads CASSSLLLAGDFTYNEQFF. DNA for the CDR3: TGTGCCAGTAGCTCCCTTCTACTAGCGGGAGACTTCACCTACAATGAGCAGTTCTTC.

V and J are TRBV27 and TRBJ2-1; D is ambiguous. CDR1 is MNHEY, CDR2 SMNVEV, per germline (reference sequence). The CDR3 runs 14 residues. V was shortened by 3 bases and J by 7 bases, with 13 bases between the two germline ends. In DNA, the CDR3 is TGTGCCAGCAGTTTCGCACCCCCCCGGAATGAGCAGTTCTTC. Translation gives CASSFAPPRNEQFF.

CDR3 loop: CASSQGMGEKLFF. The CDR3 nucleotides are TGTGCCAGCAGTCAGGGGATGGGTGAAAAACTGTTTTTT. The genes are TRBV2 and TRBJ1-4; a weak D match, TRBD1 (6 bases). This CDR3 has 13 residues. Trimming took off 5 bases at V and 7 bases at J, with 11 bases between the two ends. The germline V gene encodes CDR1 SNHLY and CDR2 FYNNEI.

This rearrangement joins TRBV5-1 to TRBJ2-7; 7 nucleotides line up with TRBD2. CDR3 length equals 17 residues. V trimming: 1 base; J trimming: 1 base; junction bases outside the gene matches: 11. Looked up from germline, CDR1 is SGHRS and CDR2 is YFSETQ. The CDR3 sequence is CASSLLALASGSYEQYF. In nucleotides, the CDR3 is TGCGCCAGCAGCTTGTTAGCGCTGGCTAGCGGATCCTACGAGCAGTACTTC.

The CDR3 protein is CASSPLSGTTNEKLFF. Written as DNA, the CDR3 is TGTGCCAGCTCACCACTTTCGGGTACAACTAATGAAAAACTGTTTTTT. The chain couples TRBV18 to TRBJ1-4; no reliable D call. CDR1 and CDR2 (germline): KGHSH, LQKENI. V lost 1 base and J 0 bases, leaving 9 bases between the germline ends. The CDR3 sequence is 16 residues long. Drawing the rest from reference TRBV18 and TRBJ1-4, the complete variable domain is NAGVMQNPRHLVRRRGQEARLRCSPMKGHSHVYWYRQLPEEGLKFMVYLQKENIIDESGMPKERFSAEFPKEGPSILRIQQVVRGDSAAYFCASSPLSGTTNEKLFFGSGTQLSVL.

The chain has TRBV7-9 and TRBJ2-2, with D tentatively TRBD1 (6 bases). The V and J ends lost 4 bases and 0 bases respectively, with 12 bases between them. Per the germline V gene, CDR1 is SEHNR and CDR2 is FQNEAQ (reference sequence). The CDR3 is made up of 16 amino acids. In DNA, the CDR3 is TGTGCCAGCAGCTCACCCGACAGGTCGAACACCGGGGAGCTGTTTTTT. Translation gives CASSSPDRSNTGELFF.

The chain carries TRBV27 and TRBJ2-7, with 8 bases aligning to TRBD2. V was pared by 7 bases and J by 4 bases, with 6 bases of the junction left unmatched. In germline, CDR1 is MNHEY, CDR2 SMNVEV (reference sequence). The CDR3 contains 13 residues. CDR3 sequence (DNA): TGTGCCAGCATGGGACTAGATCTGTACGAGCAGTACTTC. It is translated as CASMGLDLYEQYF.

The chain joins TRBV28 to TRBJ1-1; D may be TRBD1 (6 bases). Trimming took 9 bases from V and 3 from J, leaving 17 bases between them. CDR1 is MDHEN, CDR2 SYDVKM, per germline. CDR3 length equals 14 residues. The CDR3 loop reads CASTRGGRYTEAFF. In nucleotides, the CDR3 is TGTGCCAGTACGAGGGGGGGACGGTACACTGAAGCTTTCTTT.

This chain joins TRBV27 and TRBJ1-1; TRBD1 is a possible D gene (6 bases). The germline CDR1 and CDR2 sequences are MNHEY and SMNVEV (reference sequence). This CDR3 region has 16 residues. V lost 3 bases to trimming and J lost 4 bases, with 18 bases between them. CDR3 residues: CASSLAPGGRPTEAFF. In nucleotides, the CDR3 is TGTGCCAGCAGTTTGGCGCCGGGGGGCAGGCCCACTGAAGCTTTCTTT.

The chain couples TRBV6-6 to TRBJ1-5, with no clear D. The CDR3 is 16 residues long. Germline V gene sequence: CDR1 MNHNY, CDR2 SVGAGI (reference sequence). Between the trimmed V and J ends, which lost 10 bases and 0 bases, there was a span of 19 bases. CDR3 residues: CATSFGSKYSNQPQHF. CDR3 DNA sequence: TGTGCCACCTCGTTTGGGAGTAAGTATAGCAATCAGCCCCAGCATTTT.

The chain carries TRBV9 and TRBJ2-4; 9 bases line up with TRBD1. The trim removed 4 bases at V and 2 bases at J, leaving 7 bases unmatched. CDR3 length equals 16 residues. The germline CDR1 and CDR2 sequences are SGDLS and YYNGEE. The CDR3 nucleotides read TGTGCCAGCAGCTCTCCCGGGACAGGGACCAAAAACATTCAGTACTTC. Translated: CASSSPGTGTKNIQYF.

This chain joins TRBV7-2 and TRBJ1-2; the match to TRBD1 covers 8 bases. The CDR3 covers 14 residues. The germline CDR1 and CDR2 sequences are SGHTA and FQGNSA. The junction had 7 bases not matched to a gene; V was cut back by 4 bases and J by 6 bases. CDR3: CASSSQGQGDGYTF. The CDR3 nucleotides read TGTGCCAGCAGCTCCCAAGGACAGGGTGATGGCTACACCTTC.

V and J are TRBV30 and TRBJ1-1; D unclear. This CDR3 region has 13 residues. V lost 1 base and J 5 bases, leaving 11 bases between the germline ends. Germline lookup yields CDR1 GTSNPN and CDR2 SVGIG (reference sequence). CDR3 sequence reads: CAWSGRGGTEAFF. CDR3 coding DNA: TGTGCCTGGAGTGGGCGGGGAGGTACTGAAGCTTTCTTT.

The chain uses TRBV4-1 and TRBJ1-5; D remains ambiguous. This CDR3 has 16 residues. Trimming took 1 base from V and 4 from J, leaving 14 bases between them. The germline CDR1 and CDR2 sequences are MGHRA and YSYEKL. CDR3: CASSQGNERRNQPQHF. In DNA form, the CDR3 reads TGCGCCAGCAGCCAAGGGAATGAGAGGAGGAATCAGCCCCAGCATTTT.

The genes are TRBV9 and TRBJ1-3; 8 positions match TRBD1. The CDR3 is made up of 14 amino acids. J lost 2 bases, V lost 8 bases, and 6 bases had no gene match. Per the germline V gene, CDR1 is SGDLS and CDR2 is YYNGEE. The CDR3 nucleotides are TGTGCCAGTAGTGAACAGGGGGCTGGAAACACCATATATTTT. Its protein is CASSEQGAGNTIYF.

This chain connects TRBV27 to TRBJ2-2, with 9 bases matching TRBD2. The germline V gene encodes CDR1 MNHEY and CDR2 SMNVEV (reference sequence). With 2 bases clipped from V and 2 bases from J, the junction kept 9 bases outside the gene matches. There are 18 residues in the CDR3. The CDR3 protein is CASSLRLASGINTGELFF. The CDR3 DNA follows: TGTGCCAGCAGTTTAAGGCTGGCTAGCGGGATCAACACCGGGGAGCTGTTTTTT.

This chain uses TRBV2 with TRBJ2-1, with D uncertain. The germline gives CDR1 SNHLY, CDR2 FYNNEI. Trimming left V 3 bases short and J 0 bases short, with 6 bases between. CDR3 length: 14 residues. The DNA for the CDR3 is TGTGCCAGCAGTGATACCAGCTCCTACAATGAGCAGTTCTTC. Amino acid sequence: CASSDTSSYNEQFF.

The chain links TRBV5-6 to TRBJ1-1; 9 bases align to TRBD1. Trimming cost V 4 bases and J 3 bases; bases outside gene matches: 10. The CDR3 has 16 amino acids. Germline V gives CDR1 SGHDT, CDR2 YYEEEE. CDR3 loop: CASSPETGGGDTEAFF. The DNA for the CDR3 is TGTGCCAGCAGCCCCGAAACAGGGGGCGGGGACACTGAAGCTTTCTTT.

The CDR3 DNA sequence: TGTGCCAGCAGCGGCCCTCGAGGTGACTATGGCTACACCTTC. Its translation: CASSGPRGDYGYTF. The chain links TRBV5-4 to TRBJ1-2; unclear D gene. Per germline, CDR1 SGHNT and CDR2 YYREEE (reference sequence). The CDR3 runs 14 residues. V lost 4 bases and J lost 3, with 13 bases in between.

V gene TRBV10-3 combines with J gene TRBJ2-5; the D gene is possibly TRBD2 (5 bases). With 3 bases removed from V and 1 base from J, the gap between germline ends came to 9 bases. Germline CDR1 reads ENHRY; CDR2 reads SYGVKD. CDR3 length equals 14 residues. CDR3 amino acids: CAISDPGIQETQYF. In DNA, the CDR3 is TGTGCCATCAGTGATCCCGGGATCCAAGAGACCCAGTACTTC.

The J gene is TRBJ2-3, the V gene TRBV29-1; the D gene is possibly TRBD2 (6 bases). The ends were cut back, 7 bases at V and 2 bases at J, with 16 bases in the middle. This CDR3 has 14 residues. Germline V gene data show CDR1 as SQVTM and CDR2 as ANQGSEA. The CDR3 loop is CSAAVGGTTDTQYF. CDR3 DNA sequence: TGCAGCGCCGCCGTGGGGGGAACCACAGATACGCAGTATTTT.

V gene TRBV19 combines with J gene TRBJ2-2; tentative D call: TRBD1 (6 bases). CDR1 and CDR2 from the germline V gene are LNHDA and SQIVND (reference sequence). The V and J ends lost 3 bases and 6 bases respectively, with 14 bases between them. There are 15 residues in the CDR3. As DNA, the CDR3 is TGTGCCAGTAGTATTGAGACAGGACGGGCCGGGGAGCTGTTTTTT. Translating it yields CASSIETGRAGELFF. Full variable domain (missing parts from reference TRBV19 and TRBJ2-2): DGGITQSPKYLFRKEGQNVTLSCEQNLNHDAMYWYRQDPGQGLRLIYYSQIVNDFQKGDIAEGYSVSREKKESFPLTVTSAQKNPTAFYLCASSIETGRAGELFFGEGSRLTVL.

The chain couples TRBV6-1 to TRBJ1-6; a possible D gene is TRBD1 (6 bases). Germline CDR1 MNHNS, CDR2 SASEGT. The CDR3 runs to 14 residues. Trimming stripped 5 bases from V and 5 bases from J, with 10 bases between. The CDR3 DNA reads as TGTGCCAGCAGTTGGGACATCAATAATTCACCCCTCCACTTT. Translated: CASSWDINNSPLHF.

The chain is built from TRBV19 and TRBJ2-1; weak D call: TRBD2 (5 bases). Per germline, CDR1 LNHDA and CDR2 SQIVND (reference sequence). The CDR3 is 11 residues long. V was trimmed by 7 bases and J by 7 bases, leaving 8 bases between them. CDR3 sequence reads: CASKGGNEQFF. The CDR3 coding sequence is TGTGCCAGTAAAGGCGGGAATGAGCAGTTCTTC.

This sequence joins TRBV29-1 and TRBJ2-2; D perhaps matches TRBD2 (5 bases). V dropped 4 bases and J dropped 0 bases, with 12 bases sitting between them. CDR1 is SQVTM and CDR2 is ANQGSEA in the germline V gene. The length of the CDR3 is 15 residues. CDR3 region: CSVGKRRTNTGELFF. CDR3 in DNA: TGCAGCGTTGGGAAGCGGAGGACGAACACCGGGGAGCTGTTTTTT.